This T cell receptor beta chain was observed in a study of cytotoxic CD8 clonotypes in ibrutinib-treated CLL. Study-wide background: Mean values per sample were 260,000 or so productive templates and around 96,000 productive rearrangements. Study findings and constraints: The public clonotypes identified were infrequent and showed contraction or stability on treatment.

The data were produced by immunoSEQ multiplex PCR, yet TCRdb's version contains in-frame clones alone and is incomplete. The sample yields more than 200,000 clones, approximately 75% seen once. Turning to this clone: Its antigen is unknown.

The ends were cut back, 7 bases at V and 2 bases at J, with 14 bases in the middle. This CDR3 spans 14 amino acids. Germline V gene lookup returns CDR1 MNHEY and CDR2 SMNVEV (reference sequence). Source: PBMCs, taken after 12 months of ibrutinib treatment. The receptor was derived from a human donor with chronic lymphocytic leukemia. The V and J genes are TRBV27 and TRBJ2-5; TRBD2 is a possible D gene (6 bases). In DNA form, the CDR3 reads TGTGCCAGCATGGGAGGAGCGCTTCAAGAGACCCAGTACTTC. Its translation is CASMGGALQETQYF.